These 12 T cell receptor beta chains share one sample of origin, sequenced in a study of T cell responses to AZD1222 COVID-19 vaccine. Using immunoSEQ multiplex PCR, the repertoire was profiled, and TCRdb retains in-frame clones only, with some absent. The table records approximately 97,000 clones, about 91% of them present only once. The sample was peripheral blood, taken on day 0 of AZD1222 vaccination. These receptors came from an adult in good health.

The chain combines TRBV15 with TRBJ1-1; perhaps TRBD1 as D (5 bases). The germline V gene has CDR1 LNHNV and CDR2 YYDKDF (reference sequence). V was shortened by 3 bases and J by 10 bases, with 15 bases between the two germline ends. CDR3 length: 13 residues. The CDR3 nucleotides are TGTGCCACCAGCAGCATTCCCGGGGCGCGAGCTTTCTTT. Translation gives CATSSIPGARAFF.

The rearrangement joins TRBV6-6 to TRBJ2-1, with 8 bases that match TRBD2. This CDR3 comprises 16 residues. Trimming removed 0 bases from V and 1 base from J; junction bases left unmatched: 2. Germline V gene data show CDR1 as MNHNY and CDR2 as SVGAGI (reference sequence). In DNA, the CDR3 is TGTGCCAGCAGTTACTCGCCGGGAGGGTCCTACAATGAGCAGTTCTTC. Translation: CASSYSPGGSYNEQFF.

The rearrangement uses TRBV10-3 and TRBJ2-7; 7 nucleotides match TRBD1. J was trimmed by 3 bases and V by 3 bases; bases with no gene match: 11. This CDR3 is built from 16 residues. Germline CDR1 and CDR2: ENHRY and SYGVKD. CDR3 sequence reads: CAISDTDRASNYEQYF. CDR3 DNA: TGTGCCATCAGTGACACTGACAGGGCTAGTAACTACGAGCAGTACTTC.

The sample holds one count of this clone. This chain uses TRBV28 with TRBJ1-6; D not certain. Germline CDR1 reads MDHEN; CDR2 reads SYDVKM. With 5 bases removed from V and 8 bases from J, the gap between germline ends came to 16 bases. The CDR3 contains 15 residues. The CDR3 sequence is CASSPPKGGDSPLHF. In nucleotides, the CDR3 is TGTGCCAGCAGTCCCCCTAAGGGCGGGGATTCACCCCTCCACTTT.

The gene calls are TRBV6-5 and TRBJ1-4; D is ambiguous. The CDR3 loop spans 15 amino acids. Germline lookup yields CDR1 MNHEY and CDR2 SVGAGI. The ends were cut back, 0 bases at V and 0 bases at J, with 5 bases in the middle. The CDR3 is CASSYSGTTNEKLFF. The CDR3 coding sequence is TGTGCCAGCAGTTACTCCGGAACAACTAATGAAAAACTGTTTTTT.

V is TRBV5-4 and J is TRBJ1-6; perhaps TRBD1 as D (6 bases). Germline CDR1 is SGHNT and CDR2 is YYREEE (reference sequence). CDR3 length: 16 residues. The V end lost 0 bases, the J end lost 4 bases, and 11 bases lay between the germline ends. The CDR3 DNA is TGTGCCAGCAGCTTGGCGGGCAGGGGATATAATTCACCCCTCCACTTT. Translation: CASSLAGRGYNSPLHF.

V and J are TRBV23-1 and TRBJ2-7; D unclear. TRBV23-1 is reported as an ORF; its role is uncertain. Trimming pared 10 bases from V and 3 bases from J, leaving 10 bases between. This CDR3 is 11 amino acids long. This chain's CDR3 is CATRHFYEQYF. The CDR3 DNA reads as TGCGCCACCAGACACTTCTACGAGCAGTACTTC.

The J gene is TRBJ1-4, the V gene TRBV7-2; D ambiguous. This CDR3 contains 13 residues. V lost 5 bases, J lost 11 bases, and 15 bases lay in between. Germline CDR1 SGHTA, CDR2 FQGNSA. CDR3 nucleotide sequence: TGTGCCAGCAGCCCACCCCCCGACGAGAAACTGTTTTTT. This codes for CASSPPPDEKLFF.

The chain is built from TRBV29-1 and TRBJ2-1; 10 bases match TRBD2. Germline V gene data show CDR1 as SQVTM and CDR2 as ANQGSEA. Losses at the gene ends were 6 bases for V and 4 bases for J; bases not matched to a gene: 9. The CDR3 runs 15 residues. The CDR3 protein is CSVSGTSELYNEQFF. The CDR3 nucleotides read TGCAGCGTCTCCGGGACTAGCGAATTATACAATGAGCAGTTCTTC.

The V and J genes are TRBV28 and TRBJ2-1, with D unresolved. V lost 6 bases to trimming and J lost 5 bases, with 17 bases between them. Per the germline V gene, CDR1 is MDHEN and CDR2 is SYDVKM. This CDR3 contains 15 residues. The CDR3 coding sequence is TGTGCCAGCAGCCCCGTTCTGGCCCTAAACAATGAGCAGTTCTTC. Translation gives CASSPVLALNNEQFF.

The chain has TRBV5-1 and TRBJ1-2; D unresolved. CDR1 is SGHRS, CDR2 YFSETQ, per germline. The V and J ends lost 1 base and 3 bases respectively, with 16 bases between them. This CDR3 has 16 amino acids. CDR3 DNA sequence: TGCGCCAGCAGCTTGACTCCCGGGAGCTCGGACTATGGCTACACCTTC. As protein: CASSLTPGSSDYGYTF.

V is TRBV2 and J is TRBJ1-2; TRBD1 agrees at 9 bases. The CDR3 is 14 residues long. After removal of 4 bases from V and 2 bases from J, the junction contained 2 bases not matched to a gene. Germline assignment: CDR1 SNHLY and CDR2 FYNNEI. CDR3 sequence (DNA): TGTGCCAGCAGTGCTGACAGGGGGAACTATGGCTACACCTTC. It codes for CASSADRGNYGYTF. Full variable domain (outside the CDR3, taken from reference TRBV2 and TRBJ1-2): EPEVTQTPSHQVTQMGQEVILRCVPISNHLYFYWYRQILGQKVEFLVSFYNNEISEKSEIFDDQFSVERPDGSNFTLKIRSTKLEDSAMYFCASSADRGNYGYTFGSGTRLTVV.